The 12 T cell receptor beta chains given below trace back to one sample, sequenced in a study of cytomegalovirus exposure and HLA in healthy donors. PCR amplification relied on 60 Vbeta primers (plus 13 Jbeta primers). Libraries were prepared by immunoSEQ multiplex PCR; TCRdb keeps only in-frame clonotypes and omits some of them. Here the sample spans about 240,000 clones, about 81% being singletons. The source material was PBMCs. The receptors were sampled from an older woman in good health and CMV-seropositive.

Regarding this clone: Other DNA sequences in this sample translate to the same CDR3. This sequence joins TRBV5-1 and TRBJ2-7; tentatively, D is TRBD1 (5 bases). The V end lost 2 bases, the J end lost 1 base, and 10 bases lay between the germline ends. The CDR3 loop spans 14 amino acids. CDR1 and CDR2 (germline): SGHRS, YFSETQ. The CDR3 protein is CASSLGAGSYEQYF. CDR3 DNA sequence: TGCGCCAGCAGCTTAGGGGCAGGGTCCTACGAGCAGTACTTC. The variable domain in full, with the rest retrieved from reference TRBV5-1 and TRBJ2-7, is KAGVTQTPRYLIKTRGQQVTLSCSPISGHRSVSWYQQTPGQGLQFLFEYFSETQRNKGNFPGRFSGRQFSNSRSEMNVSTLELGDSALYLCASSLGAGSYEQYFGPGTRLTVT.

This chain uses TRBV9 with TRBJ1-1, with a weak D call TRBD1 (5 bases). This CDR3 has 15 residues. V shed 0 bases and J shed 5 bases, with 14 bases lying between them. Germline V gives CDR1 SGDLS, CDR2 YYNGEE. CDR3 DNA: TGTGCCAGCAGCGTAGATGGTCGGAAGGGGACTGAAGCTTTCTTT. The encoded protein is CASSVDGRKGTEAFF.

The chain is built from TRBV9 and TRBJ2-3; 11 nucleotides match TRBD1. There are 16 residues in the CDR3. J gave up 1 base and V 4 bases, and 5 bases lay outside the gene matches. CDR1 and CDR2 (germline): SGDLS, YYNGEE. In DNA, the CDR3 is TGTGCCAGCAGCCTCGGGACAGGGGGGCGCACAGATACGCAGTATTTT. This gives the protein CASSLGTGGRTDTQYF. Variable domain in full (rest from reference TRBV9 and TRBJ2-3): DSGVTQTPKHLITATGQRVTLRCSPRSGDLSVYWYQQSLDQGLQFLIQYYNGEERAKGNILERFSAQQFPDLHSELNLSSLELGDSALYFCASSLGTGGRTDTQYFGPGTRLTVL.

The J gene is TRBJ1-2, the V gene TRBV7-9, with D hard to call. The CDR3 contains 14 residues. In germline, CDR1 is SEHNR, CDR2 FQNEAQ (reference sequence). The V gene lost 1 base and the J gene lost 6 bases, with 12 bases spanning the gap. The CDR3 region is CASSLGGRQNGYTF. The CDR3 region has the DNA TGTGCCAGCAGCTTAGGAGGGAGGCAGAATGGCTACACCTTC.

A few counts support this clone. V gene TRBV21-1 combines with J gene TRBJ2-6; the tabulated D call, TRBD2, remains unverified against the DNA. TRBV21-1 is a listed pseudogene. The CDR3 contains 16 residues. DNA for the CDR3: TGTGCCAGCAGCAATCGCGGCACCTCTGGGGCCAACGTCCTGACTTTC. Residues: CASSNRGTSGANVLTF.

The J gene is TRBJ2-7, the V gene TRBV15; possible D gene TRBD2, 5 bases. V was shortened by 0 bases and J by 3 bases, with 12 bases between the two germline ends. Germline V gene data show CDR1 as LNHNV and CDR2 as YYDKDF (reference sequence). The CDR3 totals 15 residues. The DNA of the CDR3 is TGTGCCACCAGCAGAGAACTGGGCGGAGGCTACGAGCAGTACTTC. Its translation: CATSRELGGGYEQYF.

V usage is TRBV5-4 and J usage is TRBJ1-2; D is possibly TRBD1 (6 bases). CDR3 length equals 15 residues. V was pared by 3 bases and J by 0 bases, with 12 bases between. Looked up from germline, CDR1 is SGHNT and CDR2 is YYREEE (reference sequence). CDR3 sequence (DNA): TGTGCCAGCAGCTCCCCAGGGGCGGCTAACTATGGCTACACCTTC. Translation: CASSSPGAANYGYTF. Complete variable domain (other parts from reference TRBV5-4 and TRBJ1-2): ETGVTQSPTHLIKTRGQQVTLRCSSQSGHNTVSWYQQALGQGPQFIFQYYREEENGRGNFPPRFSGLQFPNYSSELNVNALELDDSALYLCASSSPGAANYGYTFGSGTRLTVV.

The V call is TRBV7-9, the J call TRBJ2-2; 11 bases agree with TRBD2. Looked up from germline, CDR1 is SEHNR and CDR2 is FQNEAQ (reference sequence). The CDR3 sequence is 17 residues long. The V gene end was trimmed by 4 bases and the J gene end by 3 bases; junction bases not matched to a gene: 7. CDR3 bases: TGTGCCAGCAGCTCCGAGGTAGCGGGAGGGGACACCGGGGAGCTGTTTTTT. This gives the protein CASSSEVAGGDTGELFF.

Details on this clone: Germline is not matched at one junction end, which may reflect a read error. The chain employs TRBV10-1 and TRBJ2-7, with 9 bases identical to TRBD1. The CDR3 runs 14 residues. Germline V gene lookup returns CDR1 WNHNN and CDR2 SYGVQD (reference sequence). This CDR3 reads CANSELGTGPEQYF. The CDR3 DNA reads as TGCGCCAACAGTGAACTCGGGACAGGGCCCGAGCAGTACTTC.

The rearrangement uses TRBV9 and TRBJ2-5; D not certain. Near its end, the DNA agrees better with TRBJ2-7, so the J call may be wrong. Germline V gene lookup returns CDR1 SGDLS and CDR2 YYNGEE. The CDR3 contains 17 residues. The CDR3 DNA reads as TGTGCCAGCAGCGTAGAGTCCTCCCTAAAGTCCCCCTACGAGCAGTACTTC. It translates to CASSVESSLKSPYEQYF.

The chain has TRBV14 and TRBJ2-2; TRBD2 aligns across 8 bases. Per the germline V gene, CDR1 is SGHDN and CDR2 is FVKESK. The CDR3 has 15 amino acids. The trim removed 3 bases at V and 7 bases at J, leaving 7 bases unmatched. The DNA for the CDR3 is TGTGCCAGCAGCCACCGGGAGGGCCGGGGCGGGGAGCTGTTTTTT. Protein product: CASSHREGRGGELFF.

The gene calls are TRBV18 and TRBJ2-7; a weak D match, TRBD2 (5 bases). CDR1 and CDR2 (germline): KGHSH, LQKENI. The CDR3 is 14 residues long. The V end was cut by 3 bases, the J end by 0 bases, with 9 bases between. CDR3 nucleotide sequence: TGTGCCAGCTCACCGGGCGGGCCCTCCTACGAGCAGTACTTC. Translation: CASSPGGPSYEQYF.